This record looks at one T cell receptor beta chain sequence and its context. The antigen is undetermined. This CDR3 is 18 amino acids long. V shed 3 bases and J 4 bases; nucleotides not matched to a gene: 14. Per the germline V gene, CDR1 is SGHVS and CDR2 is FNYEAQ. This record comes from a study of OX40 agonist ivuxolimab in advanced cancers. Background on the study: Cancers in dose escalation were hepatocellular, melanoma, renal cell and head and neck. Findings of the study overall: Clonal expansion from baseline to week 6 occurred in both CD4+ and CD8+ T cells. In general, CD8+ T cells held more expanded clones than CD4+ did, on average. Some patients without response likewise showed low normalized clonal expansion.

Here immunoSEQ multiplex PCR was the method, and the copy in TCRdb shows in-frame clones only, minus some. The sample has over 70,000 clones, around nine tenths seen once. This sequence joins TRBV7-6 and TRBJ2-5; 10 bases agree with TRBD1. The receptor's source is an adult with an advanced solid tumor such as melanoma, head and neck, liver or kidney cancer. The sequencing used CD4+ or CD8+ T cells sorted from blood, collected in a trial of the OX40 agonist ivuxolimab. This chain's CDR3 is CASSLGQGTGVFGETQYF. The CDR3, as DNA: TGTGCCAGCAGCTTGGGCCAGGGGACAGGGGTTTTTGGAGAGACCCAGTACTTC.